This T cell receptor beta chain was obtained from a study of lymphopenia after photon versus proton radiotherapy. Germline values: CDR1 SNHLY, CDR2 FYNNEI. This CDR3 is built from 15 residues. V lost 6 bases to trimming and J lost 3 bases, with 15 bases between them. Clones were sequenced by immunoSEQ multiplex PCR, and TCRdb holds only the in-frame ones, with some missing. There are fewer than 25,000 clones in the sample; more than 80% occur only once, and 24% lies in the top ten. By frequency in the sample, this clone is medium-sized. This sequence joins TRBV2 and TRBJ1-5, with D possibly being TRBD1 (6 bases). This TCR came from a man aged 35-49 years with gastric cancer. Sample: peripheral blood, taken from a patient treated with photon-based radiotherapy. DNA of the CDR3: TGTGCCAGCAGCGCGAGCGGGGGACACAATCAGCCCCAGCATTTT. This codes for CASSASGGHNQPQHF.